This T cell receptor (beta chain) was recovered during a study of shared clonotypes between healthy human individuals. This clone has more than one count but fewer than ten. The data were produced by immunoSEQ multiplex PCR, yet TCRdb's version contains in-frame clones alone and is incomplete. The data show 950,000 to 1,200,000 clones, 60% to 80% seen once. The germline V gene encodes CDR1 ENHRY and CDR2 SYGVKD. The CDR3 covers 13 residues. Trimming pared 6 bases from V and 9 bases from J, leaving 15 bases between. The chain is built from TRBV10-3 and TRBJ2-1; perhaps D is TRBD1 or TRBD2 (5 bases each). The receptor was isolated from a man in his late teens or twenties in good health. Some clones in this sample may be carry-over from other donors' samples. Material for sequencing was memory CD4+ T cells from PBMCs. The subset is: CD45RA-negative fraction. This CDR3 reads CAISEGSSIEQFF. The CDR3 DNA follows: TGTGCCATCAGCGAGGGGAGTAGCATTGAGCAGTTCTTC.